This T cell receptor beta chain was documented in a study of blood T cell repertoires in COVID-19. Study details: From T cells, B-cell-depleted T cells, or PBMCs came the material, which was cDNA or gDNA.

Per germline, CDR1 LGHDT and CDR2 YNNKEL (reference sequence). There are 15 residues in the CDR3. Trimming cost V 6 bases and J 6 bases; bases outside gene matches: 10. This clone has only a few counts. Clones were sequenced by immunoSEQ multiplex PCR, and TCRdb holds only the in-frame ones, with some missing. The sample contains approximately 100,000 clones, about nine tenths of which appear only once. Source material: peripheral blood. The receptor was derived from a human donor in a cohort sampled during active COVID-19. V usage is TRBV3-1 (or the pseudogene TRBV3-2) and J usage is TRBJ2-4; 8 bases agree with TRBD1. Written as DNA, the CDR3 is TGTGCCAGCAGTCGGACAGGGCATAAGGGAAACATTCAGTACTTC. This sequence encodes CASSRTGHKGNIQYF.